The rows below give T cell receptor beta chains drawn from one sample of a study of T cell repertoires in cytomegalovirus infection. Their cognate antigens are unknown. A single record per CDR3 protein comes from TCRdb applying MiXCR to the reads. The repertoire consists of about 130,000 distinct CDR3 sequences, with 20% to 30% occurring once and the leading ten covering roughly 35%. The sample consisted of PBMCs, sequenced either directly or after in vitro stimulation (not recorded which). The origin of the receptors is a human donor in good health (CMV status not recorded). Some clones in this sample may be carry-over from other donors' samples. CDR3s include the opening cysteine and the closing phenylalanine or tryptophan. The order of the fields is V gene, J gene, D gene, clone size, CDR3 DNA, CDR3 protein. The D gene is left open where the match is weak. Clone size is not always given. Where it is, it says once, few, many or a class for expanded clones.

>TRBV5-4|TRBJ2-1|.|few
TGTGCCAGCAGCTTGGAGGGCAGGGAAGCCTACAATGAGCAGTTCTTC
CASSLEGREAYNEQFF
>TRBV7-9|TRBJ2-3|.|.
TGTGCCAGCAGCCCAAGACGCGGACAGCCGCCCACATTCACAGATACGCAGTATTTT
CASSPRRGQPPTFTDTQYF
>TRBV7-8|TRBJ1-2|.|many
TGTGCCAGCAGCTCGGGGACGAACTTACTTTTATATGGCTACACCTTC
CASSSGTNLLLYGYTF
>TRBV7-2|TRBJ1-1|TRBD1|.
TGTGCCAGCAGCTTACGGACAGGGCGTGAAGCTTTCTTT
CASSLRTGREAFF
>TRBV11-2|TRBJ2-3|.|.
TGTGCCAGCAGGCCAAGCGGGCTAGACACAGATACGCAGTATTTT
CASRPSGLDTDTQYF
>TRBV7-6|TRBJ2-3|.|.
TGTGCCAGCAGCGAAAGGCGAGACCCAGGGGATACGCAGTATTTT
CASSERRDPGDTQYF
>TRBV11-2|TRBJ1-1|.|.
TGTGCCAGCAGCAGAGAGGGACAAGTCTCCACTGAAGCTTTCTTT
CASSREGQVSTEAFF
>TRBV6-4|TRBJ2-1|TRBD2|.
TGTGCCAGCAGCGGGACTAGCGGGAGAGGGGAGTTCTTC
CASSGTSGRGEFF
>TRBV28|TRBJ2-1|TRBD2|few
TGTGCCAGCAGCTCCAGCGGGAGAATGGGCATCGAGCAGTTCTTC
CASSSSGRMGIEQFF
>TRBV7-2|TRBJ2-1|.|many
TGTGCCAGCAGCTTGGCTGGGGGCACCTACAATGAGCAGTTCTTC
CASSLAGGTYNEQFF
>TRBV7-2|TRBJ2-5|TRBD1|.
TGTGCCAGCAGCAGGGACAGGGGGGGGGAGACCCAGTACTTC
CASSRDRGGETQYF
>TRBV7-2|TRBJ2-7|.|.
TGTGCCAGCAGCTTAGGAGGGGGAGGGAGGTCTGACGAGCAGTACTTC
CASSLGGGGRSDEQYF
>TRBV5-4|TRBJ2-2|.|few
TGTGCCAGCAGCTTGGCCTCAGAAACCGGGGAGCTGTTTTTT
CASSLASETGELFF
>TRBV7-2|TRBJ2-1|TRBD2|many
TGTGCCAGCAGCCCCCAGATCGGACTAGCGGCTTACAATGAGCAGTTCTTC
CASSPQIGLAAYNEQFF
>TRBV19|TRBJ1-5|.|few
TGTGCCAGTAGTACTCAGGGTAGCAATCAGCCCCAGCATTTT
CASSTQGSNQPQHF
>TRBV12-5|TRBJ1-2|.|many
TGTGCTAGTGGGCCTCAAAAGGGCAATAACTATGGCTACACCTTC
CASGPQKGNNYGYTF
>TRBV28|TRBJ2-3|TRBD2|many
TGTGCCAGCAGTTCCTCCGGCGGCGGGAGTCCAGATACGCAGTATTTT
CASSSSGGGSPDTQYF
>TRBV7-7|TRBJ2-1|TRBD2|many
TGTGCCAGCAGCTTATCAGCGGGAGGGCCAAATGAGCAGTTCTTC
CASSLSAGGPNEQFF
>TRBV11-2|TRBJ2-2|.|.
TGTGCCAGCAGCTTAGCATTGTCGAACACCGGGGAGCTGTTTTTT
CASSLALSNTGELFF
>TRBV19|TRBJ1-5|.|few
TGTGCCAGTAGTTGGGGGCGGGGAAATCGTCAGCCCCAGCATTTT
CASSWGRGNRQPQHF
>TRBV27|TRBJ1-2|.|few
TGTGCCAGCAGTCGTTGGGGGGACGGATATGGCTACACCTTC
CASSRWGDGYGYTF
>TRBV28|TRBJ2-5|TRBD2|once
TGTGCCAGCAGTTTACGCGGCGGGAGCGGGACCCAGTACTTC
CASSLRGGSGTQYF
>TRBV5-1|TRBJ2-2|.|.
TGCGCCAGCAGCTTGCCCACTAGTATCGGGGAGCTGTTTTTT
CASSLPTSIGELFF
>TRBV18|TRBJ2-7|.|few
TGTGCCAGCTCACCACAGGACTTAAGGGAGCAGTACTTC
CASSPQDLREQYF
>TRBV14|TRBJ2-3|.|few
TGTGCCAGCAGCCGTACGACTAGGGAGGATACGCAGTATTTT
CASSRTTREDTQYF
>TRBV7-8|TRBJ1-2|.|many
TGTGCCAGCAGCCCAGACGGACGTATCTACAACTATGGCTACACCTTC
CASSPDGRIYNYGYTF
>TRBV4-1|TRBJ1-2|.|few
TGCGCCAGCAGCCAACAGGGCAACTATGGCTACACCTTC
CASSQQGNYGYTF
>TRBV19|TRBJ1-1|.|many
TGTGCCAGTAGTATAGCCGCTATGAACACTGAAGCTTTCTTT
CASSIAAMNTEAFF
>TRBV6-5|TRBJ1-1|.|.
TGTGCCAGTGGGAACACTGAAGCTTTCTTT
CASGNTEAFF
>TRBV4-1|TRBJ2-3|.|.
TGCGCCAGCAGCCAAGGACTGTTCATGGGAACGCAGTATTTT
CASSQGLFMGTQYF
>TRBV6-2/TRBV6-3|TRBJ2-1|TRBD2|many
TGTGCCAGCAGTTACCGTACTAGCGGGAGAGACGGTGAGCAGTTCTTC
CASSYRTSGRDGEQFF
>TRBV4-3|TRBJ1-3|.|few
TGCGCCAGCAGCCAAACACAGTCCGGAAACACCATATATTTT
CASSQTQSGNTIYF
>TRBV24-1|TRBJ2-1|.|once
TGTGCCACCTCATCTAGCGCTACCTACAATGAGCAGTTCTTC
CATSSSATYNEQFF
>TRBV29-1|TRBJ1-1|TRBD1|.
TGCAGCGCACGGACAGGGCTGGGCATTTACACTGAAGCTTTCTTT
CSARTGLGIYTEAFF
>TRBV7-7|TRBJ2-1|.|.
TGTGCCAGCAGCTTAGAGGGGGGACCCTACAATGAGCAGTTCTTC
CASSLEGGPYNEQFF
>TRBV18|TRBJ2-1|.|few
TGTGCCAGCTCACCCCGTACGGGGGCCCATGAGCAGTTCTTC
CASSPRTGAHEQFF
>TRBV5-4|TRBJ1-5|.|.
TGTGCCAGCAGCTTGGGGGGGAACAATCAGCCCCAGCATTTT
CASSLGGNNQPQHF
>TRBV9|TRBJ2-2|.|few
TGTGCCAGCAGCGTAGGGACCTACGGTGCGGGGGAGCTGTTTTTT
CASSVGTYGAGELFF
>TRBV6-1|TRBJ1-2|TRBD1|.
TGTGCCAGCAGTCCTCGGACAGGGTTCGTCGATGGCTACACCTTC
CASSPRTGFVDGYTF
>TRBV7-9|TRBJ2-1|TRBD2|few
TGTGCCAGCAGCGCCCGGACTAGCCATGAGCAGTTCTTC
CASSARTSHEQFF
>TRBV28|TRBJ2-3|TRBD2|.
TGTGCCAGCAGTACCAGACTAGCGGGCACAGATACGCAGTATTTT
CASSTRLAGTDTQYF
>TRBV12-3/TRBV12-4|TRBJ2-1|TRBD2|many
TGTGCCAGCATTCCGGGGACCGGGACTAGCGGGAGGAATGAGCAGTTCTTC
CASIPGTGTSGRNEQFF
>TRBV7-2|TRBJ2-3|.|many
TGTGCCAGCAGCTTCGGGGGTTGGGAAGATACGCAGTATTTT
CASSFGGWEDTQYF
>TRBV28|TRBJ1-1|.|.
TGTGCCAGCAGTTTATCAACCGCGAACACTGAAGCTTTCTTT
CASSLSTANTEAFF